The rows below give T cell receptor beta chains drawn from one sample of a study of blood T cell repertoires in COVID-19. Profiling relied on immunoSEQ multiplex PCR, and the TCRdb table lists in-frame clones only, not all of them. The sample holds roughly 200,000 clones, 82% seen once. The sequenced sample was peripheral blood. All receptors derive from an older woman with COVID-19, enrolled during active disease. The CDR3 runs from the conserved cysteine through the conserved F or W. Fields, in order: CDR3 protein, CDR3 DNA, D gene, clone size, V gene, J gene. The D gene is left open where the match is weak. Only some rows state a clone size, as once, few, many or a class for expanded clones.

CASSKVSGPEMKNIQYF	TGTGCCAGCAGCAAAGTAAGCGGGCCAGAGATGAAAAACATTCAGTACTTC	.	.	TRBV21-1	TRBJ2-4
CASNGGSRVDTQYF	TGCGCCAGCAATGGCGGGAGCAGGGTAGATACGCAGTATTTT	TRBD2	.	TRBV10-2	TRBJ2-3
CATSLRKQFF	TGTGCCACCAGCCTGAGGAAGCAGTTCTTC	.	.	TRBV24-1	TRBJ2-1
CASSRQGEGDTQYF	TGTGCCAGCAGTCGACAGGGTGAGGGTGATACGCAGTATTTT	TRBD1	.	TRBV6-4	TRBJ2-3
CASSLNSGTGELFF	TGTGCCAGCAGCCTCAACAGTGGTACCGGGGAGCTGTTTTTT	.	.	TRBV9	TRBJ2-2
CASSQISGTSVMVNGYTF	TGCGCCAGCAGCCAAATCTCCGGGACATCGGTAATGGTTAATGGCTACACCTTC	.	.	TRBV5-1	TRBJ1-2
CASSLELTPGGNQPQHF	TGCGCCAGCAGCTTGGAGTTGACACCCGGTGGCAATCAGCCCCAGCATTTT	.	.	TRBV5-1	TRBJ1-5
CASSGPGHFTDTQYF	TGTGCCAGCAGCGGACCGGGACACTTCACAGATACGCAGTATTTT	.	.	TRBV9	TRBJ2-3
CASSLGGGVAKNIQYF	TGTGCCAGCAGCTTAGGCGGGGGAGTAGCCAAAAACATTCAGTACTTC	TRBD2	.	TRBV7-2	TRBJ2-4
CASSFGGAPSTDTQYF	TGTGCCAGCAGCTTTGGCGGGGCACCATCCACAGATACGCAGTATTTT	.	.	TRBV5-6	TRBJ2-3
CASSSQGAQSKTEAFF	TGTGCCAGCAGTTCACAGGGGGCGCAAAGTAAGACTGAAGCTTTCTTT	TRBD1	.	TRBV28	TRBJ1-1
CASSLVGGGKNIQYF	TGCGCCAGCAGCTTGGTAGGCGGGGGCAAAAACATTCAGTACTTC	TRBD2	.	TRBV5-1	TRBJ2-4
CASQNRADQPQHF	TGTGCCAGTCAAAACAGGGCGGATCAGCCCCAGCATTTT	.	.	TRBV2	TRBJ1-5
CASSLGTGGAEKLFF	TGTGCCAGCAGCTTGGGGACAGGGGGCGCCGAAAAACTGTTTTTT	TRBD1	.	TRBV11-2	TRBJ1-4
CASSSGYEQYF	TGTGCCAGCAGCTCCGGGTACGAGCAGTACTTC	.	once	TRBV9	TRBJ2-7
CASSIDPGSYEQYF	TGTGCCAGTAGTATAGATCCGGGGTCCTACGAGCAGTACTTC	.	.	TRBV19	TRBJ2-7
CASSPRGRGTDTQYF	TGTGCCAGCAGCCCCCGCGGGAGGGGCACAGATACGCAGTATTTT	TRBD2	.	TRBV7-2	TRBJ2-3
CASSPDSRSYNEQFF	TGTGCCAGCAGCCCCGACAGCCGCTCCTACAATGAGCAGTTCTTC	.	.	TRBV28	TRBJ2-1
CSVEGGGYTF	TGCAGCGTTGAAGGCGGGGGCTACACCTTC	.	.	TRBV29-1	TRBJ1-2
CASRLPEPYGYTF	TGTGCCAGCAGACTACCGGAACCCTATGGCTACACCTTC	.	few	TRBV2	TRBJ1-2
CASSYGTGAYEQYF	TGTGCCAGCAGCTACGGGACAGGGGCCTACGAGCAGTACTTC	TRBD1	.	TRBV7-8	TRBJ2-7
CASSTHQGVPGELFF	TGTGCCAGCAGCACCCACCAGGGGGTCCCCGGGGAGCTGTTTTTT	TRBD1	.	TRBV9	TRBJ2-2
CASSGPGGNQPQHF	TGTGCCAGCAGCGGGCCCGGCGGGAATCAGCCCCAGCATTTT	.	.	TRBV27	TRBJ1-5
CASSRGQGKSETQYF	TGTGCCAGCAGCCGGGGACAGGGGAAGTCGGAGACCCAGTACTTC	TRBD1	.	TRBV3-1/TRBV3-2	TRBJ2-5
CASSQGRTSVQPQHF	TGTGCCAGCAGCCAAGGTCGCACCTCGGTCCAGCCCCAGCATTTT	.	.	TRBV3-1/TRBV3-2	TRBJ1-5
CASSLSGVSISGANVLTF	TGTGCCAGCAGCTTATCAGGGGTATCGATTTCTGGGGCCAACGTCCTGACTTTC	.	.	TRBV7-3	TRBJ2-6
CASSLVLVANEQFF	TGTGCCAGCAGCTTAGTACTGGTAGCCAATGAGCAGTTCTTC	.	.	TRBV7-2	TRBJ2-1
CASSRDSTGYNEQFF	TGTGCCAGTAGTCGCGACTCCACGGGATACAATGAGCAGTTCTTC	.	.	TRBV19	TRBJ2-1
CASSLDRTLGSYTF	TGTGCCAGTAGCCTAGACAGGACCCTCGGAAGCTACACCTTC	.	.	TRBV19	TRBJ1-2
CASNPGGRNTEAFF	TGCGCCAGCAACCCAGGGGGTCGGAACACTGAAGCTTTCTTT	TRBD1	.	TRBV5-1	TRBJ1-1
CASSLERGMRSNEQFF	TGTGCCAGCAGCTTAGAGAGAGGCATGCGTTCCAATGAGCAGTTCTTC	.	.	TRBV7-2	TRBJ2-1
CASSQATGVSVQYF	TGCGCCAGCAGCCAGGCGACAGGGGTTTCTGTGCAGTACTTC	TRBD1	.	TRBV4-3	TRBJ2-7
CASSQGTGRTNNEQFF	TGTGCCAGCAGCCAGGGGACCGGGAGGACCAACAATGAGCAGTTCTTC	.	.	TRBV5-4	TRBJ2-1
CASSRGQGYGYTF	TGTGCCAGCAGCCGCGGACAGGGCTATGGCTACACCTTC	TRBD1	.	TRBV13	TRBJ1-2
CAWGTTRDNEQFF	TGTGCCTGGGGGACTACCAGAGACAATGAGCAGTTCTTC	TRBD2	.	TRBV30	TRBJ2-1
CASSPISGRQAEAFF	TGTGCCAGCAGCCCGATAAGTGGCAGGCAAGCTGAAGCTTTCTTT	.	once	TRBV11-2	TRBJ1-1
CASSYWDSNSPLHF	TGTGCCAGCAGTTACTGGGACAGCAATTCACCCCTCCACTTT	TRBD1	.	TRBV6-6	TRBJ1-6
CASSQQQGANEQFF	TGCGCCAGCAGCCAACAACAGGGGGCGAATGAGCAGTTCTTC	TRBD1	.	TRBV4-3	TRBJ2-1
CASSYSTEGYTF	TGTGCCAGCAGTTACTCAACAGAAGGCTACACCTTC	.	.	TRBV6-6	TRBJ1-2
CATSDLAVPYEQYF	TGTGCCACCAGTGATTTAGCGGTACCCTACGAGCAGTACTTC	.	.	TRBV24-1	TRBJ2-7
CASGSDRGRGGYTF	TGTGCTAGTGGTTCGGACAGGGGGCGGGGTGGCTACACCTTC	TRBD1	.	TRBV12-5	TRBJ1-2
CASSDPPAGPGYTF	TGTGCCAGCAGTGACCCCCCAGCTGGGCCCGGCTACACCTTC	.	few	TRBV6-1	TRBJ1-2
CASSLGQGAQGYTF	TGTGCCAGCAGCTTAGGGCAGGGGGCTCAGGGCTACACCTTC	TRBD1	few	TRBV28	TRBJ1-2
CSVDGANTGELFF	TGCAGCGTTGATGGAGCTAACACCGGGGAGCTGTTTTTT	.	.	TRBV29-1	TRBJ2-2
CASSFGSGSMYEQYF	TGTGCCAGCAGCTTTGGGAGCGGGAGCATGTACGAGCAGTACTTC	TRBD2	.	TRBV11-3	TRBJ2-7
CASTGEIYEQYF	TGTGCCAGTACGGGGGAAATCTACGAGCAGTACTTC	.	.	TRBV7-2	TRBJ2-7
CASSPRDWAGGGSVAKNIQYF	TGTGCCAGCAGTCCCCGGGATTGGGCAGGGGGAGGTTCCGTAGCCAAAAACATTCAGTACTTC	.	.	TRBV28	TRBJ2-4
CASSLGAQGNTEAFF	TGTGCCAGCAGCTTAGGGGCACAGGGTAACACTGAAGCTTTCTTT	.	.	TRBV7-9	TRBJ1-1
CASSYGAAGETQYF	TGTGCCAGCAGTTATGGGGCTGCTGGGGAGACCCAGTACTTC	.	.	TRBV6-5	TRBJ2-5
CAAVAGIVESGYTF	TGTGCCGCGGTTGCGGGGATCGTGGAATCGGGCTACACCTTC	.	.	TRBV30	TRBJ1-2
CASRPGTGGIGELFF	TGTGCCAGCAGACCCGGGACAGGGGGCATCGGGGAGCTGTTTTTT	TRBD1	.	TRBV2	TRBJ2-2